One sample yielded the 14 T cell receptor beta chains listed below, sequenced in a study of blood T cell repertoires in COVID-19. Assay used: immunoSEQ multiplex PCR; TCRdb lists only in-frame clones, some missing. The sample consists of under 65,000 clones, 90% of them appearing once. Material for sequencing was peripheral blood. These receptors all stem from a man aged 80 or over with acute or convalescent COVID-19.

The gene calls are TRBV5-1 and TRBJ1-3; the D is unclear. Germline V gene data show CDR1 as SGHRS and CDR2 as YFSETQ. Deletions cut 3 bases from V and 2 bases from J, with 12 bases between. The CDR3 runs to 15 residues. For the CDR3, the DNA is TGCGCCAGCAGCTCGGCAGGTGAAACTGGAAACACCATATATTTT. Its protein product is CASSSAGETGNTIYF.

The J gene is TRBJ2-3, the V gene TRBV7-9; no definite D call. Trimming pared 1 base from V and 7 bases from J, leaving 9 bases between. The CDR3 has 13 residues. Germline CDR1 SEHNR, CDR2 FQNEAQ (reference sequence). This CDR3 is CASSLGARNTQYF. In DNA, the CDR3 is TGTGCCAGCAGCTTAGGCGCCCGTAATACGCAGTATTTT.

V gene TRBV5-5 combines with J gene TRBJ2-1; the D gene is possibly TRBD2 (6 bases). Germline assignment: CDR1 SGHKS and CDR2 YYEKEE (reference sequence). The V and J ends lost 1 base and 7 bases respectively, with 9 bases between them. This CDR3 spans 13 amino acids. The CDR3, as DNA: TGTGCCAGCAGCTTGCCTGGGGGGAATGAGCAGTTCTTC. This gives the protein CASSLPGGNEQFF.

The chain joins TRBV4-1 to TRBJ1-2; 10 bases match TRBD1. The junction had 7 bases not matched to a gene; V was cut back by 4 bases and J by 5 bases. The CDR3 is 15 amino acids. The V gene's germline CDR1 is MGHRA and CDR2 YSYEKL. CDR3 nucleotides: TGCGCCAGCAGCCCTGGACAGGGGGAAAAGTATGGCTACACCTTC. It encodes CASSPGQGEKYGYTF.

The CDR3 protein is CASNQPGFQETQYF. In nucleotides, the CDR3 is TGTGCCAGCAACCAGCCAGGGTTCCAAGAGACCCAGTACTTC. The chain couples TRBV6-6 to TRBJ2-5, with a possible D match to TRBD1 (5 bases). The V end lost 7 bases, the J end lost 1 base, and 13 bases lay between the germline ends. The CDR3 has 14 amino acids. CDR1 and CDR2 from the germline V gene are MNHNY and SVGAGI (reference sequence).

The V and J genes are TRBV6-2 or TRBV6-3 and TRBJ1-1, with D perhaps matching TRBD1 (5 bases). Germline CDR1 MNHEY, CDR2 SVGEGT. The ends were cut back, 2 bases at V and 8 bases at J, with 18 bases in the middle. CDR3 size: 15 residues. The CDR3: CASSYPGQGGPEAFF. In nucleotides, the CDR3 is TGTGCCAGCAGTTACCCCGGGCAGGGCGGCCCCGAAGCTTTCTTT.

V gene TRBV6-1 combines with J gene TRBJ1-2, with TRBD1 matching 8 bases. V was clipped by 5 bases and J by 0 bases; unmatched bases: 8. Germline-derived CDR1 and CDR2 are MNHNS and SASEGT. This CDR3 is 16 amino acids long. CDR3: CASSQDRGSTNYGYTF. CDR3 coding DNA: TGTGCCAGCAGTCAAGACAGGGGATCGACTAACTATGGCTACACCTTC.

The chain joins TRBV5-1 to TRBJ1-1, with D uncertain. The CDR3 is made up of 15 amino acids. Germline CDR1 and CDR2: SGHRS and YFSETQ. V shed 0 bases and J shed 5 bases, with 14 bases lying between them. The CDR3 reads CASSLDLSPVTEAFF. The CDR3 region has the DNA TGCGCCAGCAGCTTGGACCTAAGTCCTGTGACTGAAGCTTTCTTT.

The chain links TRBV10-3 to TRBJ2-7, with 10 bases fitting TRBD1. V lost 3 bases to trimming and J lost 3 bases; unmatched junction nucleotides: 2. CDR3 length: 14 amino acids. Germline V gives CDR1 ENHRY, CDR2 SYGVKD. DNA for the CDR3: TGTGCCATCAGTGACGGACAGGGGGACTACGAGCAGTACTTC. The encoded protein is CAISDGQGDYEQYF.

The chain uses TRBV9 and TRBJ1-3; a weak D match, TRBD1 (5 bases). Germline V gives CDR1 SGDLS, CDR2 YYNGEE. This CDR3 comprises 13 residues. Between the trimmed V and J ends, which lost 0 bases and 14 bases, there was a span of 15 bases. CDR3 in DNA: TGTGCCAGCAGCGTAGGGGTTGACCAGGGTGTATATTTT. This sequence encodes CASSVGVDQGVYF.

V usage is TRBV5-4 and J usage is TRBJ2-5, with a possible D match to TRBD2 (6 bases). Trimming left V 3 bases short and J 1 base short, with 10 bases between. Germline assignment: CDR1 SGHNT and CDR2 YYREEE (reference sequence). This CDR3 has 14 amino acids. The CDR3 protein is CASSSRTTQETQYF. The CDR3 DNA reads TGTGCCAGCAGCTCTAGGACTACCCAAGAGACCCAGTACTTC.

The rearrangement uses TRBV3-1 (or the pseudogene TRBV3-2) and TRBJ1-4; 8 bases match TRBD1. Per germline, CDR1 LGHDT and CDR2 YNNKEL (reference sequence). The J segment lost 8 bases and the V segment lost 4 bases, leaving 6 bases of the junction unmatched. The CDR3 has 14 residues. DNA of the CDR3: TGTGCCAGCAGCCTTACAGGGGGGCAAGAAAAACTGTTTTTT. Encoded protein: CASSLTGGQEKLFF.

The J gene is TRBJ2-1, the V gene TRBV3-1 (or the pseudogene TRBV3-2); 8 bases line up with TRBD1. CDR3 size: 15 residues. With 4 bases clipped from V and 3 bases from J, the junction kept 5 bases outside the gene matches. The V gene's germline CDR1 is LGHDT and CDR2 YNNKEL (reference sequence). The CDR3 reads CASSPQGAVYNEQFF. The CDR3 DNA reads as TGTGCCAGCAGCCCCCAGGGGGCGGTCTACAATGAGCAGTTCTTC.

The CDR3 region has the DNA TGCGCCAGCAGCACAGGACAGGGCGGAGGAAACACTGAAGCTTTCTTT. It yields the protein CASSTGQGGGNTEAFF. The chain is built from TRBV5-1 and TRBJ1-1; TRBD1 aligns across 8 bases. In germline, CDR1 is SGHRS, CDR2 YFSETQ. V shed 4 bases, J shed 2 bases, and the junction held 10 bases outside the gene matches. The CDR3 consists of 16 residues.